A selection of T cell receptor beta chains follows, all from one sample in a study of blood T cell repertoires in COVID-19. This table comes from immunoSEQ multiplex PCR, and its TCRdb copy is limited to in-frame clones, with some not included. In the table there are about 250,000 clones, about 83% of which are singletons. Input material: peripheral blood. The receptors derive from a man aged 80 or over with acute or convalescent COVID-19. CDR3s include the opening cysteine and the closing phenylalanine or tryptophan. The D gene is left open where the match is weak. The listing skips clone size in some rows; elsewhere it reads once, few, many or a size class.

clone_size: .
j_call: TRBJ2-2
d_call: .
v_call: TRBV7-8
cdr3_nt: TGTGCCAGCATCACAAGGGAGCCGAAGAACACCGGGGAGCTGTTTTTT
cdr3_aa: CASITREPKNTGELFF

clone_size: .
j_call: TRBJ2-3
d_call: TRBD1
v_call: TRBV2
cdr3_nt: TGTGCCAGCAGACCCGGGACAGCGCCAACAGATACGCAGTATTTT
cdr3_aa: CASRPGTAPTDTQYF

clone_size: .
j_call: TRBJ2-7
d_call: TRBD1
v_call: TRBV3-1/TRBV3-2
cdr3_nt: TGTGCCAGCAGCGGGGTATCAGGGGGCATTTACGAGCAGTACTTC
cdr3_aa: CASSGVSGGIYEQYF

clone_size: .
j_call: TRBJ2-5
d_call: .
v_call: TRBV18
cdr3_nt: TGTGCCAGCTCACCGATACAGGGCGGTTCGGAGACCCAGTACTTC
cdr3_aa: CASSPIQGGSETQYF

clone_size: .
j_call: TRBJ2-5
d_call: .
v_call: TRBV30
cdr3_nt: TGTGCCTCCCAGACGACTAGTCGAGAGACCCAGTACTTC
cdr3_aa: CASQTTSRETQYF

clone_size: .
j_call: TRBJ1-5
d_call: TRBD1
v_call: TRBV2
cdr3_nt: TGTGCCAGCAGTCTACAGGGGTACAATCAGCCCCAGCATTTT
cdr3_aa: CASSLQGYNQPQHF

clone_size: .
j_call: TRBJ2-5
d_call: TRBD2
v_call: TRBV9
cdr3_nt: TGTGCCAGCAGCCCCCTTGGCCCGGGACTAGCGGGAGGGCCGTTCGAGACCCAGTACTTC
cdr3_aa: CASSPLGPGLAGGPFETQYF

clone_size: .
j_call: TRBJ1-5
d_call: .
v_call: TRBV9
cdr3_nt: TGTGCCAGCAGCGTAAAAGGGGGGGCCAATCAGCCCCAGCATTTT
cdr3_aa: CASSVKGGANQPQHF

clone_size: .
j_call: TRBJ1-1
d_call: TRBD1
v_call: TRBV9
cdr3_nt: TGTGCCAGCAGCGCCGGGGACAGGGGTGGTACTGAAGCTTTCTTT
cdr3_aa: CASSAGDRGGTEAFF

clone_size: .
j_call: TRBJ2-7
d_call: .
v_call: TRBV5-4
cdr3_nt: TGTGCCAGCAGCTTGGGGGCGGGGTTCACCTACGAGCAGTACTTC
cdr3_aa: CASSLGAGFTYEQYF

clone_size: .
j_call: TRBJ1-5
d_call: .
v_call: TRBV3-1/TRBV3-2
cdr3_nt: TGTGCCAGCAGCCCAAGTACGGTACGAGAGCCCCAGCATTTT
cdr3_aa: CASSPSTVREPQHF

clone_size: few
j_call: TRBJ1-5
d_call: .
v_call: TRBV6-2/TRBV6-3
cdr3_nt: TGTGCCAGCAGTTACTCGAGGCAGGGGCGTAATCAGCCCCAGCATTTT
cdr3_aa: CASSYSRQGRNQPQHF

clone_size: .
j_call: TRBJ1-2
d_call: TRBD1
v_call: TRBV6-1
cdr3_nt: TGTGCCAGCAGTGAAGCGCGTCAGGGACAGGGAAGGTTAGGCTACACCTTC
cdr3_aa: CASSEARQGQGRLGYTF

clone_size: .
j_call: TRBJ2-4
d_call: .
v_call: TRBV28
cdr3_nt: TGTGCCAGCAACACAGGCTGGGCCAAAAACATTCAGTACTTC
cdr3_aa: CASNTGWAKNIQYF

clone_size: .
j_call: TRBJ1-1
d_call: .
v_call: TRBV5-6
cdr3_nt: TGTGCCAGCAGCTTGGGGGAGACGGGGAACACTGAAGCTTTCTTT
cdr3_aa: CASSLGETGNTEAFF

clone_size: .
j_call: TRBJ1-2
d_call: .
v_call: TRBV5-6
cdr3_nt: TGTGCCAGCAGCAACGTAGGTGCGCTAGGTGGCTACACCTTC
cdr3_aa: CASSNVGALGGYTF

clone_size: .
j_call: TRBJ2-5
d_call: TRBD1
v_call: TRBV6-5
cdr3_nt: TGTGCCAGCAGAGACCCGGACAGGGGGGGAGAGACCCAGTACTTC
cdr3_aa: CASRDPDRGGETQYF

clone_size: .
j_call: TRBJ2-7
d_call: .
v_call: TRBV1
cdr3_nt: TGCACCAGCAGCCAGAAATTAGCGGGGGGAAAAGAGCAGTACTTC
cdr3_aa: CTSSQKLAGGKEQYF

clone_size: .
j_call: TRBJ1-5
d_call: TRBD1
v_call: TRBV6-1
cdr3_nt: TGTGCCAGCAGTGAAAGAGTTGGGACAGGCAATCAGCCCCAGCATTTT
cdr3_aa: CASSERVGTGNQPQHF

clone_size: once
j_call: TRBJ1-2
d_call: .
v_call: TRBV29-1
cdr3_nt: TGCAGCGTTTATTCGGGGGGGCAAATCTATGGCTACACCTTC
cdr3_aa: CSVYSGGQIYGYTF

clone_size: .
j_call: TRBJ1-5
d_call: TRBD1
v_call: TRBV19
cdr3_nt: TGTGCCAGTAGTATATCGGCAGGGGGAAGCAATCAGCCCCAGCATTTT
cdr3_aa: CASSISAGGSNQPQHF

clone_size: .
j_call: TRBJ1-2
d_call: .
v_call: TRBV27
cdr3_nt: TGTGCCAGCAGTCCACAGATACTCTATGGCTACACCTTC
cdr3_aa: CASSPQILYGYTF

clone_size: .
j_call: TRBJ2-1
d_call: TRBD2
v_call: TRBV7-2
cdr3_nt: TGTGCCAGCAGCTCGACTAGCGGGGCCTACAATGAGCAGTTCTTC
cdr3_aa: CASSSTSGAYNEQFF

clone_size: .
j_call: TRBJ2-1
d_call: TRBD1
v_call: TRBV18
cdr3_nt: TGTGCCAGCTCACGGGACAGCAATGAGCAGTTCTTC
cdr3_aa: CASSRDSNEQFF

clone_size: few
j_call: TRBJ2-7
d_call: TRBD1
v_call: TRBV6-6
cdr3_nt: TGTGCCAGCAGCGTAGACAGGGACGAGCAGTACTTC
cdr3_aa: CASSVDRDEQYF